This T cell receptor (beta chain) was sequenced during a study of blood T cell repertoires in COVID-19 (dated by TCRdb to the early 2020s). Some background on the complete study: Samples covering the acute and convalescent phases of COVID-19 were provided by collaborators in the United States, Italy and Spain. The prospective study material was composed of cDNA or gDNA derived from T cells, B-cell-depleted T cells, or PBMCs. The repertoires were released in a freely available public database intended as a resource for research on the immune response to SARS-CoV-2. The samples were drawn from the first 160 participants of the ongoing ImmuneRACE study and from about 1,200 subjects provided by 6 global collaborators. A de-identified subject ID, COVID-19 status, age in years and sex were almost always included in the sample metadata. Where available, HLA class I and class II types were obtained from metadata supplied by the sample provider rather than from assay-based typing. The dataset comprised deeply sampled blood TCRbeta repertoires from subjects exposed to, actively infected with, or recovered from COVID-19. What the work shows at the level of the full study, not this receptor alone: The quantity of clinical and demographic metadata differed by source and by participant and was supplied without curation.

TCRbeta CDR3 regions were amplified from genomic DNA using the immunoSEQ Assay, a bias-controlled multiplex PCR. Under the source paper's analysis protocol: The number of nucleated cells in each sample was estimated by amplification of reference gene primers within the assay. To quantify the absolute abundance of each unique TCRbeta CDR3 rearrangement, sequence reads were collapsed and filtered. For each sample, productive Simpson clonality was calculated as the square root of Simpson's diversity index across productive rearrangements. TCRdb retrieved this table from immuneACCESS and kept in-frame rearrangements only. Not all clones are present; in checked studies, unresolved V genes account for under half, and no reason is known for the remainder. V and J calls plus clone size are reproduced from that table; the DNA served to infer D and trimming. For this sample there are about 150,000 clones; about 83% appear just once. The top ten clones comprise roughly 3.4% of the sample.

V lost 3 bases and J lost 3 bases; the stretch between them is 18 bases long. CDR1 and CDR2 were assigned from the germline V gene as SGDLS and YYNGEE. From the cysteine up to the phenylalanine, the CDR3 has a length of 17 residues. Only the CDR3 region is kept as DNA, spanning 51 bases read in frame from base 1. Comment on this clone: Its antigen remains unidentified. No base-level quality is on record; no much larger clone is a single base apart.

In the prospective study, participants were roughly 18 to 90 years old, resided in about two dozen geographic areas of the United States, and were enrolled through a virtual design. In the prospective study, cohorts were assigned on the basis of participant-reported clinical history obtained from a screening survey and a study questionnaire. Each participant in the prospective study had whole blood, serum and a nasopharyngeal or oropharyngeal swab collected by mobile phlebotomists. Prospective study participants could optionally give additional blood draws and questionnaires over an approximately 2-month period. Before DNA extraction, blood samples from the prospective study were shipped at room temperature or frozen.

The sequencing input was PBMCs or T cells enriched from blood (not recorded which). Here the chain combines TRBV9 and TRBJ2-2, and possibly TRBD2, on 8 matching bases. The clonotype originates from a woman between 50 and 59 years old with acute COVID-19. The CDR3 reads CASSEPGGTDYTGELFF. The bases read TGTGCCAGCAGCGAGCCGGGGGGGACAGATTACACCGGGGAGCTGTTTTTT.